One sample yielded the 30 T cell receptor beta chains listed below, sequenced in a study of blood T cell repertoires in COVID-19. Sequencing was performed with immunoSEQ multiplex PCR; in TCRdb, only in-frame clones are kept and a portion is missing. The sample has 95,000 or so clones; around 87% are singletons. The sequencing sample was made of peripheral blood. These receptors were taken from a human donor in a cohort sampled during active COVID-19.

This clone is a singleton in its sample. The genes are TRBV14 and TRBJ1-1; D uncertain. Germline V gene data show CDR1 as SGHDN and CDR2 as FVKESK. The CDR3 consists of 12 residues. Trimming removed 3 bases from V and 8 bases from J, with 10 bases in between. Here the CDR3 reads CASSQTTVEAFF. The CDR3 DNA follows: TGTGCCAGCAGCCAGACCACAGTGGAAGCTTTCTTT.

CDR3 coding DNA: TGTGCCAGCAGTTTTCTGCCAGGGAACGGCTACACCTTC. This translates into CASSFLPGNGYTF. The chain combines TRBV12-3 or TRBV12-4 with TRBJ1-2, with D possibly being TRBD1 (5 bases). Trimming took off 3 bases at V and 8 bases at J, with 13 bases between the two ends. The CDR3 has 13 amino acids.

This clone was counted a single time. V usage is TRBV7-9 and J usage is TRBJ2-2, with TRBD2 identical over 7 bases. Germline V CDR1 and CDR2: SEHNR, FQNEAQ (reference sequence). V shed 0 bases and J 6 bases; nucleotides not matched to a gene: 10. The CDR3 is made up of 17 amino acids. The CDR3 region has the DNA TGTGCCAGCAGCTTAGCTTTAGGAGCGGGGCCCTCCGGGGAGCTGTTTTTT. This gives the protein CASSLALGAGPSGELFF.

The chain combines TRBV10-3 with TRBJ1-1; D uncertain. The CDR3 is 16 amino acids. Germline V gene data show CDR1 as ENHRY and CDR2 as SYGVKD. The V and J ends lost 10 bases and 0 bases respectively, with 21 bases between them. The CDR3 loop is CATAAGFGGMNTEAFF. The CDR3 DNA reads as TGTGCCACAGCGGCGGGGTTCGGAGGTATGAACACTGAAGCTTTCTTT.

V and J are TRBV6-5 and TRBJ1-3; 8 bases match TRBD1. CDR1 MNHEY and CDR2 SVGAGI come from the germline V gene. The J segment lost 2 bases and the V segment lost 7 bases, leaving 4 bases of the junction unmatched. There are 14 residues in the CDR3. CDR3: CASIRGPTGNTIYF. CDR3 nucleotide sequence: TGTGCCAGCATCAGGGGGCCTACTGGAAACACCATATATTTT.

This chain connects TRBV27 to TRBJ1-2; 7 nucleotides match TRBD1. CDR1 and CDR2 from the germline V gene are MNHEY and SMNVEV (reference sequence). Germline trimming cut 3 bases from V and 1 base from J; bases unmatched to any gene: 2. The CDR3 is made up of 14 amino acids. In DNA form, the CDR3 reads TGTGCCAGCAGTTTCGGGACAGATAACTATGGCTACACCTTC. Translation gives CASSFGTDNYGYTF.

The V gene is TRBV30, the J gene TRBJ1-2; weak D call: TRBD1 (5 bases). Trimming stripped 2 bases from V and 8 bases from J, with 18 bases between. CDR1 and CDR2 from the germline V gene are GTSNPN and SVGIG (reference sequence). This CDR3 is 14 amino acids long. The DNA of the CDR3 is TGTGCCTGGAGTATAGCAGGGAAGAGTGGAGGCTACACCTTC. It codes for CAWSIAGKSGGYTF.

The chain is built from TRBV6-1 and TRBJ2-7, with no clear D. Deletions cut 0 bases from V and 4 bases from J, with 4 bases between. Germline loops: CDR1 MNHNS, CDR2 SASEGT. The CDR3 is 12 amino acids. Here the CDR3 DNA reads TGTGCCAGCAGTGAAGCTTCTTACGAGCAGTACTTC. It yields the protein CASSEASYEQYF.

The CDR3, as DNA: TGTGCCAGCAGCTTCACCGCATATGCGGGGGGGCCGGGGACCCAGTACTTC. It is translated as CASSFTAYAGGPGTQYF. The genes are TRBV7-9 and TRBJ2-5; 9 bases are shared with TRBD2. The CDR3 has 17 amino acids. The ends lost 3 bases at V and 7 bases at J; junction bases unmatched: 15. Germline-derived CDR1 and CDR2 are SEHNR and FQNEAQ (reference sequence). Full variable domain (remainder filled in from reference TRBV7-9 and TRBJ2-5): DTGVSQNPRHKITKRGQNVTFRCDPISEHNRLYWYRQTLGQGPEFLTYFQNEAQLEKSRLLSDRFSAERPKGSFSTLEIQRTEQGDSAMYLCASSFTAYAGGPGTQYFGPGTRLLVL.

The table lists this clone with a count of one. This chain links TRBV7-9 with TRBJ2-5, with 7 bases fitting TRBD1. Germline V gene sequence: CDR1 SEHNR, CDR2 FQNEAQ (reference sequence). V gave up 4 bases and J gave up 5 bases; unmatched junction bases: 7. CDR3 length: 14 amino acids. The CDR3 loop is CASSSGQAGETQYF. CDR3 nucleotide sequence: TGTGCCAGCAGCTCAGGACAGGCTGGGGAGACCCAGTACTTC.

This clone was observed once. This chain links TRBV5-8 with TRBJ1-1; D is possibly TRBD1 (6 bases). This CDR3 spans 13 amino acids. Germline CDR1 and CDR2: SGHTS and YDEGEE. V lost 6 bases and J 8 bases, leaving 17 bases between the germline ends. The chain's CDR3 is CASTKGVRTEAFF. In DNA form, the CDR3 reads TGTGCCAGCACCAAGGGGGTGAGGACAGAAGCTTTCTTT.

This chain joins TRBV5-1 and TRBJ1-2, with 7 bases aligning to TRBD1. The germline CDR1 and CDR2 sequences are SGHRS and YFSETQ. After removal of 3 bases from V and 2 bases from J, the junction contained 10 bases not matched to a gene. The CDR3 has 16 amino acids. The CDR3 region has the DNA TGCGCCAGCAGCTCCCTGGACAGGTTGGTGAACTATGGCTACACCTTC. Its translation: CASSSLDRLVNYGYTF.

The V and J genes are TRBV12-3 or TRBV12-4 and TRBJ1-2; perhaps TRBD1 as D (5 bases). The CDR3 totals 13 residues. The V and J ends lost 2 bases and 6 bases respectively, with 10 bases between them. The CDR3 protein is CASSLYSGNGYTF. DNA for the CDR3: TGTGCCAGCAGTTTATATTCAGGGAATGGCTACACCTTC.

The CDR3 coding sequence is TGTGCCAGCAGCATCGGGACAGCCAATGAGCAGTTCTTC. Translating it yields CASSIGTANEQFF. This chain joins TRBV5-4 and TRBJ2-1, with TRBD1 identical over 7 bases. J lost 6 bases, V lost 4 bases, and 4 bases had no gene match. CDR1 is SGHNT, CDR2 YYREEE, per germline (reference sequence). The CDR3 covers 13 residues. Full variable domain (missing parts from reference TRBV5-4 and TRBJ2-1): ETGVTQSPTHLIKTRGQQVTLRCSSQSGHNTVSWYQQALGQGPQFIFQYYREEENGRGNFPPRFSGLQFPNYSSELNVNALELDDSALYLCASSIGTANEQFFGPGTRLTVL.

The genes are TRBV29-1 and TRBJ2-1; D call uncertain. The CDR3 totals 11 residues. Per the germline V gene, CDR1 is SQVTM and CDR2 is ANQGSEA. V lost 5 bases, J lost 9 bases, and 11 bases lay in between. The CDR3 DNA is TGCAGCGTTAATGACTTGTTTGAGCAGTTCTTC. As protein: CSVNDLFEQFF.

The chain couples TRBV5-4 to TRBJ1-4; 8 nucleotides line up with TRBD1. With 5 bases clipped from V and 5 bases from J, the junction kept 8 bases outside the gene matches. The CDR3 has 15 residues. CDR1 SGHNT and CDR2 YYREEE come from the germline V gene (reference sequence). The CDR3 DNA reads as TGTGCCAGCAGGCCAGGGGGCTATGGGAATGAAAAACTGTTTTTT. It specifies CASRPGGYGNEKLFF. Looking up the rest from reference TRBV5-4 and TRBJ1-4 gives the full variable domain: ETGVTQSPTHLIKTRGQQVTLRCSSQSGHNTVSWYQQALGQGPQFIFQYYREEENGRGNFPPRFSGLQFPNYSSELNVNALELDDSALYLCASRPGGYGNEKLFFGSGTQLSVL.

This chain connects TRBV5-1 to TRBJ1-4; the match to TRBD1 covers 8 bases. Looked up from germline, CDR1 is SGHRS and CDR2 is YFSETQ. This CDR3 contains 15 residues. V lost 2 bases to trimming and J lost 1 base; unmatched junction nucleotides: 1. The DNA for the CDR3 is TGCGCCAGCAGCTTCGACAGGGGAACTAATGAAAAACTGTTTTTT. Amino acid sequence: CASSFDRGTNEKLFF.

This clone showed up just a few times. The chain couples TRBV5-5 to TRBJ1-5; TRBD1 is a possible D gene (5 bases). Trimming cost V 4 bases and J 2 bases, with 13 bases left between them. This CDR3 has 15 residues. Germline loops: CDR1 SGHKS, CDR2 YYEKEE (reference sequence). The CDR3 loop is CASSRQWGGNQPQHF. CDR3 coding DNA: TGTGCCAGCAGCCGTCAATGGGGCGGCAATCAGCCCCAGCATTTT.

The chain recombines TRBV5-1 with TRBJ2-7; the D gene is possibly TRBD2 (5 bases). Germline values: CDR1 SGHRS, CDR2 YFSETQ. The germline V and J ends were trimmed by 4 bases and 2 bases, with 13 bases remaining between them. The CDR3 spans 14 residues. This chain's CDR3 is CASSPDNGAYEQYF. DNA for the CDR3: TGCGCCAGCAGCCCTGACAACGGGGCCTACGAGCAGTACTTC. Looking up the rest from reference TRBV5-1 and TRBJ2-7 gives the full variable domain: KAGVTQTPRYLIKTRGQQVTLSCSPISGHRSVSWYQQTPGQGLQFLFEYFSETQRNKGNFPGRFSGRQFSNSRSEMNVSTLELGDSALYLCASSPDNGAYEQYFGPGTRLTVT.

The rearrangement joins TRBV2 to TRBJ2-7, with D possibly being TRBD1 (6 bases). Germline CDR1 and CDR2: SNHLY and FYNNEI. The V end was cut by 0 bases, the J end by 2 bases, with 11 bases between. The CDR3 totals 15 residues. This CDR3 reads CASSEARGGAYEQYF. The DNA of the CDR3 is TGTGCCAGCAGTGAAGCGCGAGGGGGTGCCTACGAGCAGTACTTC.

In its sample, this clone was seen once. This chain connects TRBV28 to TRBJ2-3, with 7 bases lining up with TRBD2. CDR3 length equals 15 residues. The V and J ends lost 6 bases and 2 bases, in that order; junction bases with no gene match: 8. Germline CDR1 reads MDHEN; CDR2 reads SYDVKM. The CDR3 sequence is CASSPASGLTDTQYF. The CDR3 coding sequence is TGTGCCAGCAGCCCGGCTAGCGGACTCACAGATACGCAGTATTTT.

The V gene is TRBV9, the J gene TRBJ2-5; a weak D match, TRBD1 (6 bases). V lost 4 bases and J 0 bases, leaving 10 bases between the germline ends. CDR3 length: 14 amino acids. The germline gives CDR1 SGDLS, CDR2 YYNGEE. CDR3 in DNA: TGTGCCAGCAGCCCAGGACAGTACCAAGAGACCCAGTACTTC. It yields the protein CASSPGQYQETQYF.

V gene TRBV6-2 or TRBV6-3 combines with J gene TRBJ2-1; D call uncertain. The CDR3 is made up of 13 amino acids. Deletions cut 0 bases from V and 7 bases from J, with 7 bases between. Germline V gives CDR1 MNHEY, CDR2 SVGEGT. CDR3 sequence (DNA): TGTGCCAGCAGTTACTCGGCCTTAAATGAGCAGTTCTTC. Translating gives CASSYSALNEQFF.

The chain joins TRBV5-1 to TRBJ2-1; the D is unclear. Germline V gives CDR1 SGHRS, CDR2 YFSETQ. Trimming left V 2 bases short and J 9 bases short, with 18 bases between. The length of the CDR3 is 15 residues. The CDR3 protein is CASSFDPSGLGEQFF. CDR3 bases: TGCGCCAGCAGCTTCGACCCGTCCGGGTTGGGTGAGCAGTTCTTC.

Written as DNA, the CDR3 is TGTGCCAGCAGCTTGTCATCGGCAGTTGAGGATGGCTACACCTTC. Translated, it gives CASSLSSAVEDGYTF. V is TRBV5-5 and J is TRBJ1-2; unclear D gene. The CDR3 has 15 amino acids. The germline V and J ends were trimmed by 1 base and 6 bases, with 16 bases remaining between them. The germline gives CDR1 SGHKS, CDR2 YYEKEE (reference sequence).

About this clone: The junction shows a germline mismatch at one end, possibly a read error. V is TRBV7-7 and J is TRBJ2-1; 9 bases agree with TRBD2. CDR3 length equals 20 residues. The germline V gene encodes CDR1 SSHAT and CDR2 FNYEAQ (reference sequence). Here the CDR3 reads CASSQRLSHKSGGRYNEQFF. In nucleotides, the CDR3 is TGTGCTAGCAGCCAAAGGTTGTCCCATAAAAGCGGGGGGCGTTACAATGAGCAGTTCTTC.

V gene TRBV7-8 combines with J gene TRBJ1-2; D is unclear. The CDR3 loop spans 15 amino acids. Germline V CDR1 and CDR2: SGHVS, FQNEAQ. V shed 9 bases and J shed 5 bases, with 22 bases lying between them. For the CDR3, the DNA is TGTGCCAGTATGGCGGCGGCTTCTTATCCTTATGGCTACACCTTC. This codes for CASMAAASYPYGYTF.

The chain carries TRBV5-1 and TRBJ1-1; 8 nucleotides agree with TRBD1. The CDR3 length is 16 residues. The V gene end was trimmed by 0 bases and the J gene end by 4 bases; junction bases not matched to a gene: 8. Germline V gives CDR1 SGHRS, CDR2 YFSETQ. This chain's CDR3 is CASSLVSQGVGTEAFF. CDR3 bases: TGCGCCAGCAGCTTGGTATCACAGGGGGTAGGCACTGAAGCTTTCTTT.

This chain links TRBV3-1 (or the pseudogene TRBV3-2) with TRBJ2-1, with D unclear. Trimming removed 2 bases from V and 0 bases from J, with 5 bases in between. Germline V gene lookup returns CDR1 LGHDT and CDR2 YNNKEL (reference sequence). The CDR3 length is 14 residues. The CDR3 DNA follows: TGTGCCAGCAGCCAACCGAGCTCCTACAATGAGCAGTTCTTC. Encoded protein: CASSQPSSYNEQFF.

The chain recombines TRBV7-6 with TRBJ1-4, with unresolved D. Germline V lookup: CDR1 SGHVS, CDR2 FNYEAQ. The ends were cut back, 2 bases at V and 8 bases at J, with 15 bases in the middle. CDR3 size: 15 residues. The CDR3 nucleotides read TGTGCCAGCAGCTTAACCCCCGAGAGTTTGGAAAAACTGTTTTTT. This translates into CASSLTPESLEKLFF. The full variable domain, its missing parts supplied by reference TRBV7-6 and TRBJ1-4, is GAGVSQSPRYKVTKRGQDVALRCDPISGHVSLYWYRQALGQGPEFLTYFNYEAQQDKSGLPNDRFSAERPEGSISTLTIQRTEQRDSAMYRCASSLTPESLEKLFFGSGTQLSVL.